This T cell receptor (beta chain) was observed in a study of T cells in Graves' hyperthyroidism and ophthalmopathy. Whole-study results and caveats: Blood samples included most of the expanded thyroid clonotypes exceeding 0.001.

As regards this clonotype: As yet, its antigen is unknown. A junction end diverges from the germline sequence, so it may reflect a read error.

TCR beta CDR3 regions were amplified from RNA. In the first-round RT-PCR of the TCR CDR3, the HTBI primer set was used. MiXCR was run by TCRdb on the multiplex PCR reads, yielding one entry per CDR3 protein. The repertoire holds roughly 740,000 distinct CDR3 sequences, about 16% seen once, with about 8.4% in the top ten. In germline, CDR1 is GTSNPN, CDR2 SVGIG (reference sequence). The CDR3 extends over 14 amino acids. Clinical symptoms, serum thyroxine, TRAb, thyroid ultrasound and orbital computed tomography established diagnosis. The sequence derives from a man aged 18 to 35 with Graves' hyperthyroidism. Sequenced input: blood. The genes are TRBV30 and TRBJ2-3; possible D gene TRBD1, 6 bases. DNA for the CDR3: TGTGCCTGGAGTTTGAGGGGGAGCACAGATGCGCAGTATTTT. It encodes CAWSLRGSTDAQYF.